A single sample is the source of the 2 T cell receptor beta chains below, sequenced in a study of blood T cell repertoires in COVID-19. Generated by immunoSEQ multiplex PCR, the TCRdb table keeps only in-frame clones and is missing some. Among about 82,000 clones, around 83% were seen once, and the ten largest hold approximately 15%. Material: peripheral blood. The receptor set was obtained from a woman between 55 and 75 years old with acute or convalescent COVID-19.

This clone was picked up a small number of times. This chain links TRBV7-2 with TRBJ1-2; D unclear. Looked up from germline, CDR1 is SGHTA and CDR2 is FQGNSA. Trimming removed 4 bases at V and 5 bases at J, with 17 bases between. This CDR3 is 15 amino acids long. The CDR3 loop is CASSSDGGFGYGYTF. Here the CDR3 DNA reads TGTGCCAGCAGCTCAGATGGAGGATTCGGTTATGGCTACACCTTC.

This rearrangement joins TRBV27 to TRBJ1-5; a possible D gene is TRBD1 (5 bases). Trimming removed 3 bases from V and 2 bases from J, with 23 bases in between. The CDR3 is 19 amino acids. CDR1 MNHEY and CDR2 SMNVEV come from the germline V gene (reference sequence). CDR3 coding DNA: TGTGCCAGCAGTTTCCCCCCAAGGGATAGGGGTGGGGGCAATCAGCCCCAGCATTTT. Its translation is CASSFPPRDRGGGNQPQHF.